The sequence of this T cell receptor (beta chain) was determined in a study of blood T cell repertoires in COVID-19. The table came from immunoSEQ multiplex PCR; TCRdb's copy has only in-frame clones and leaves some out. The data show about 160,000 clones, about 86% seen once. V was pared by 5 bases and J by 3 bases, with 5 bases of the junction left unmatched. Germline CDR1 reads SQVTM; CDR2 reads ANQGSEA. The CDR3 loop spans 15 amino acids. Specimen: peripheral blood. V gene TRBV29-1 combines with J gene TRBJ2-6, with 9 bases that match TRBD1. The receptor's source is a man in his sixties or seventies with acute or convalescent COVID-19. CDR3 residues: CSVSQGALGANVLTF. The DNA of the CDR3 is TGCAGCGTTTCACAGGGGGCGCTTGGGGCCAACGTCCTGACTTTC.